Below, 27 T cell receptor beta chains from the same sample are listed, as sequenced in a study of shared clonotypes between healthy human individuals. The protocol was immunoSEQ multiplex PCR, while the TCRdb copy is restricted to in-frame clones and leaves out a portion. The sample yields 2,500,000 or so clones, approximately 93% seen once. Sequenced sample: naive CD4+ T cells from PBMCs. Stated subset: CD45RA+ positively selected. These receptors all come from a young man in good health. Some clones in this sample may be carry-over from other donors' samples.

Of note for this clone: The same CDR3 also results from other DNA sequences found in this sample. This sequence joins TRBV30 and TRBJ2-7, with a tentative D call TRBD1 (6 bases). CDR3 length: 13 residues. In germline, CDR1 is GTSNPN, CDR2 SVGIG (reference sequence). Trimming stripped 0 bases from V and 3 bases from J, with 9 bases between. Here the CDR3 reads CAWSVGQYYEQYF. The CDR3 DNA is TGTGCCTGGAGTGTTGGACAGTACTACGAGCAGTACTTC.

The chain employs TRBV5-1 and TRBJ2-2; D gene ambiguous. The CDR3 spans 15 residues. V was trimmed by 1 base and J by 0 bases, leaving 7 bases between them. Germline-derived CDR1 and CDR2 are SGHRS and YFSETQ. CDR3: CASSLPEPNTGELFF. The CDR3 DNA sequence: TGCGCCAGCAGCTTGCCGGAGCCGAACACCGGGGAGCTGTTTTTT.

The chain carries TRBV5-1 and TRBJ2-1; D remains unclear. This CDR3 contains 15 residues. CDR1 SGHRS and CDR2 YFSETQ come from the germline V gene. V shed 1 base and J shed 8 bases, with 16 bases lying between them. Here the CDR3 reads CASSLTASQTYEQFF. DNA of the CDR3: TGCGCCAGCAGCTTGACAGCGAGCCAAACATATGAGCAGTTCTTC. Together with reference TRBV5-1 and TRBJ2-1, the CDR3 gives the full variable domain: KAGVTQTPRYLIKTRGQQVTLSCSPISGHRSVSWYQQTPGQGLQFLFEYFSETQRNKGNFPGRFSGRQFSNSRSEMNVSTLELGDSALYLCASSLTASQTYEQFFGPGTRLTVL.

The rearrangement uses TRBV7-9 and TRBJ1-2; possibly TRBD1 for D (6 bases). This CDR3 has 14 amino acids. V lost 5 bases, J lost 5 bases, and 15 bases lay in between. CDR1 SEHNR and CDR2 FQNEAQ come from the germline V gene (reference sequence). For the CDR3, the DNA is TGTGCCAGCAGCCGACTAGGGGGATCGTATGGCTACACCTTC. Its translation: CASSRLGGSYGYTF.

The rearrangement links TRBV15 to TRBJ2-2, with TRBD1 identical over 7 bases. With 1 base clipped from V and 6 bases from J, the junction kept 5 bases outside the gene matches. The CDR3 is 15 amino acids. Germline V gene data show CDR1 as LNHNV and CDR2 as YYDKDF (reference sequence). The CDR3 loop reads CATSRVSRGSGELFF. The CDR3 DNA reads TGTGCCACCAGCAGAGTGAGCAGGGGGTCCGGGGAGCTGTTTTTT.

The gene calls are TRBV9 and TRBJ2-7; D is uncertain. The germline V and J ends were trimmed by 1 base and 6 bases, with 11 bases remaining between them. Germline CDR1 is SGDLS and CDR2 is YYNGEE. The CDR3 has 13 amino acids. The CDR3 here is CASSVKGVGEQYF. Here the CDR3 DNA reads TGTGCCAGCAGCGTAAAGGGCGTCGGCGAGCAGTACTTC.

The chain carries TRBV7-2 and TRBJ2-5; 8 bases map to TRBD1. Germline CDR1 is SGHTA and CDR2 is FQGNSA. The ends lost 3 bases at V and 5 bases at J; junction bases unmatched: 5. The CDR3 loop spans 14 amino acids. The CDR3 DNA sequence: TGTGCCAGCAGCTTTGACAGGGGCCCTGAGACCCAGTACTTC. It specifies CASSFDRGPETQYF. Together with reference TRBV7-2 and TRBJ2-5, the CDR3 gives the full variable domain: GAGVSQSPSNKVTEKGKDVELRCDPISGHTALYWYRQSLGQGLEFLIYFQGNSAPDKSGLPSDRFSAERTGGSVSTLTIQRTQQEDSAVYLCASSFDRGPETQYFGPGTRLLVL.

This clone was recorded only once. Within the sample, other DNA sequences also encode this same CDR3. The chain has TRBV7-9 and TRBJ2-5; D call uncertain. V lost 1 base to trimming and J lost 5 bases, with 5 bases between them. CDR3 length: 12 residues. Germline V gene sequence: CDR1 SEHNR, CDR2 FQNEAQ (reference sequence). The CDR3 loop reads CASSLDRETQYF. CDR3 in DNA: TGTGCCAGCAGCTTAGATCGCGAGACCCAGTACTTC.

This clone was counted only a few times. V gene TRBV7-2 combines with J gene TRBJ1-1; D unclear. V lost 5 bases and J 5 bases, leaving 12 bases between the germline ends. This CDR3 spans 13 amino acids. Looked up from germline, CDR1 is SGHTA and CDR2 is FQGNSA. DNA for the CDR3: TGTGCCAGCAGCCCTATCCAGCTAACTGAAGCTTTCTTT. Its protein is CASSPIQLTEAFF.

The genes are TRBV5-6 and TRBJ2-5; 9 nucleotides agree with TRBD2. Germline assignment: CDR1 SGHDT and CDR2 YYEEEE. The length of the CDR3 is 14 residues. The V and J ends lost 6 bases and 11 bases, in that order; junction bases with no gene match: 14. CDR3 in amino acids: CASTPRGLAREQYF. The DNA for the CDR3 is TGTGCCAGCACCCCACGGGGACTAGCTAGGGAGCAGTACTTC.

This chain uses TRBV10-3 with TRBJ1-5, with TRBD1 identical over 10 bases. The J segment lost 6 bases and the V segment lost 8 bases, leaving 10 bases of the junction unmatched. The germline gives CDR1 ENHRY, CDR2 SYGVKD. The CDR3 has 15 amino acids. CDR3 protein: CAIGSGTGAGQPQHF. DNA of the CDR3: TGTGCCATCGGATCCGGGACAGGGGCCGGTCAGCCCCAGCATTTT.

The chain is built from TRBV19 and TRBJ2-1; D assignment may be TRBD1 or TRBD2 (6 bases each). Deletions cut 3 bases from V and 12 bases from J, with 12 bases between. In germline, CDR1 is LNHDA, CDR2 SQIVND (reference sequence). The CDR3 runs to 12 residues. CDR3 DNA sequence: TGTGCCAGTAGTATTCTCAAGGGGGGGCAGTTCTTC. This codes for CASSILKGGQFF.

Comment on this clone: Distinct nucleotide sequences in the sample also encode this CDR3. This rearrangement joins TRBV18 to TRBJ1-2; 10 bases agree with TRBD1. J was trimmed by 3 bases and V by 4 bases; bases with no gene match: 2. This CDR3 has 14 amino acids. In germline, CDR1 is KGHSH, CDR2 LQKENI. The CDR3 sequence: CASSRQGADYGYTF. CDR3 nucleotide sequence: TGTGCCAGCTCACGACAGGGGGCAGACTATGGCTACACCTTC.

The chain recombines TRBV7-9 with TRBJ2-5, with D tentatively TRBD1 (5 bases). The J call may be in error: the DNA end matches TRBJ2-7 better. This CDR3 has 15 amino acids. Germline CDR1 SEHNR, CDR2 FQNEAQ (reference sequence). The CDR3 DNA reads TGTGCCAGCAGCTTAGGGGGCGGCAGCTCCTACGAGCAGTACTTC. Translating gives CASSLGGGSSYEQYF.

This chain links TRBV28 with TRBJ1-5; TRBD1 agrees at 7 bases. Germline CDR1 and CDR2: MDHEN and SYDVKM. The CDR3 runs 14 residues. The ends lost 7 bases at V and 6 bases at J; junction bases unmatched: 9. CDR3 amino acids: CASIRWAGGQPQHF. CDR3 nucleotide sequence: TGTGCCAGCATTAGGTGGGCAGGGGGTCAGCCCCAGCATTTT.

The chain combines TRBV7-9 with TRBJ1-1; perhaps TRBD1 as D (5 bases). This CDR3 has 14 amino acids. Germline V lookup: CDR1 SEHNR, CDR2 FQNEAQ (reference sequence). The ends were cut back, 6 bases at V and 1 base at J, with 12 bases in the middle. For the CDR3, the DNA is TGTGCCAGCAGGCGACAGCTCTCGAACACTGAAGCTTTCTTT. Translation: CASRRQLSNTEAFF.

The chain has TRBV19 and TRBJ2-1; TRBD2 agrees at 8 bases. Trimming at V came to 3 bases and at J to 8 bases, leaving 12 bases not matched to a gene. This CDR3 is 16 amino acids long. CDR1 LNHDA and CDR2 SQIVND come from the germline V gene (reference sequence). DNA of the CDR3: TGTGCCAGTAGTATCCCCAGCGGGAGAAGGGGATATGAGCAGTTCTTC. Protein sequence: CASSIPSGRRGYEQFF.

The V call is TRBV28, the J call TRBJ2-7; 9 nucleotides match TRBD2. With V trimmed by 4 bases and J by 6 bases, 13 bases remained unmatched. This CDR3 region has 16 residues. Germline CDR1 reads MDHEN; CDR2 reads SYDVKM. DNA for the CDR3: TGTGCCAGCAGTTCAGGGAGCGGGCGGGAGGGCCCCGAGCAGTACTTC. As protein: CASSSGSGREGPEQYF.

In DNA, the CDR3 is TGCGCCAGCAGCTTCGACGGGTTATCGCAGCCCCAGCATTTT. Translating gives CASSFDGLSQPQHF. This chain uses TRBV5-1 with TRBJ1-5; no definite D call. The V gene's germline CDR1 is SGHRS and CDR2 YFSETQ. Trimming took 2 bases from V and 7 from J, leaving 13 bases between them. The CDR3 contains 14 residues.

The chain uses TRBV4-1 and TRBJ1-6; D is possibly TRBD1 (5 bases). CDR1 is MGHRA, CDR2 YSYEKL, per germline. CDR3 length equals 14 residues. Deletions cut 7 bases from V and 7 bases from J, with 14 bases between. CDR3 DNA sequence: TGCGCCAGCAATCCTGAGGGGAAAAATTCACCCCTCCACTTT. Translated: CASNPEGKNSPLHF.

CDR3 nucleotides: TGTGCCAGCAGCAAGGGACAGCTCAGCACAGATACGCAGTATTTT. It specifies CASSKGQLSTDTQYF. V and J are TRBV5-4 and TRBJ2-3; TRBD1 aligns across 7 bases. CDR3 length: 15 amino acids. Germline V CDR1 and CDR2: SGHNT, YYREEE (reference sequence). Unmatched junction bases numbered 5, after V lost 4 bases and J lost 0 bases.

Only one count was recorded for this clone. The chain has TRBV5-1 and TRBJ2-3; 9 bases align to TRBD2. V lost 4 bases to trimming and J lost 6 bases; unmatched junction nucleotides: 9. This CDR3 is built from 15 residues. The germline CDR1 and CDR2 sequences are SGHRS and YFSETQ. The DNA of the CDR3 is TGCGCCAGCAGCAACGGGACTAGCAGAGGGGATACGCAGTATTTT. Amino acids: CASSNGTSRGDTQYF.

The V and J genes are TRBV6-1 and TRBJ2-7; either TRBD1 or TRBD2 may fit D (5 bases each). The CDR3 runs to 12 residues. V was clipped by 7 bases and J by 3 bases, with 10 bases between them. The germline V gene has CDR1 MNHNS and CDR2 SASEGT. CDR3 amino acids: CASIGTYYEQYF. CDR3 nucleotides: TGTGCCAGCATAGGGACCTACTACGAGCAGTACTTC.

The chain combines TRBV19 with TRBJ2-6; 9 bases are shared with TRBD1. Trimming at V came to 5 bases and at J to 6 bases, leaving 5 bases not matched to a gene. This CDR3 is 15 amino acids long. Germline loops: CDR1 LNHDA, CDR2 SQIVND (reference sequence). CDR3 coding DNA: TGTGCCAGTAGTTTGGACAGGGGAAAGGCCAACGTCCTGACTTTC. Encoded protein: CASSLDRGKANVLTF.

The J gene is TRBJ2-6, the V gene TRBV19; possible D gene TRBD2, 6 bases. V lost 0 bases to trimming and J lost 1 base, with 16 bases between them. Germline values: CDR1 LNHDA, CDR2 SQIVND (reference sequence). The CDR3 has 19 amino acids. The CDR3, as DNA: TGTGCCAGTAGTATAGACAGACGAACTAGCCTATCTGGGGCCAACGTCCTGACTTTC. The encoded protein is CASSIDRRTSLSGANVLTF.

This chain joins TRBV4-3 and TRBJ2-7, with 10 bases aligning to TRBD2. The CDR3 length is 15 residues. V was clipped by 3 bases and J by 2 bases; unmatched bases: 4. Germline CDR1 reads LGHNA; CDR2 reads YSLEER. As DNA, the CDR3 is TGCGCCAGCAGCCATTTAGCGGGAGGCGCCTACGAGCAGTACTTC. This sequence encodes CASSHLAGGAYEQYF.

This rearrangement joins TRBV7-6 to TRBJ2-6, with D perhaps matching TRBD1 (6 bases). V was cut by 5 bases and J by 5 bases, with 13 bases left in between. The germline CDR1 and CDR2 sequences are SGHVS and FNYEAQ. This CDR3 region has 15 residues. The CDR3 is CASSQGPGWANVLTF. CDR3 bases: TGTGCCAGCAGCCAGGGGCCTGGCTGGGCCAACGTCCTGACTTTC.